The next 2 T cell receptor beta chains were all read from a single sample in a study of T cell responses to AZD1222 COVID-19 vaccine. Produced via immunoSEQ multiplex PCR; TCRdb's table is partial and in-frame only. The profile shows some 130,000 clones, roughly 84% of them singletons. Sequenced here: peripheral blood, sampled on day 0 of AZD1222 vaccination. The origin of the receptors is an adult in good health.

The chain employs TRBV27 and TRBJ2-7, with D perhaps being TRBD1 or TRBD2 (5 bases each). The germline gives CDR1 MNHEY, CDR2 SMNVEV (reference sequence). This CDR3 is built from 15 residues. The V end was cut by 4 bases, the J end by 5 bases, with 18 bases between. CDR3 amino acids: CASSYKPGRENEQYF. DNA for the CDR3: TGTGCCAGCAGTTACAAACCGGGACGGGAAAACGAGCAGTACTTC.

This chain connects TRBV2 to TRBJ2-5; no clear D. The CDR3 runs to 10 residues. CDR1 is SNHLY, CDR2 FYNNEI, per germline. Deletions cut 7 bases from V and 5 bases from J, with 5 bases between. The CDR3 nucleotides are TGTGCCAGCAATGTGGAGACCCAGTACTTC. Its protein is CASNVETQYF.